This T cell receptor beta chain was identified in a study of T cell responses to AZD1222 COVID-19 vaccine. Study-wide background: Pooled together were second doses at about 4 or about 12 weeks. General study results and limits: Targeting of unmutated variant regions was reportedly seen in nearly half of spike-specific TCRs. Scientists sampled the repertoires only once the peak T cell response had passed. Clonal diversity was possibly underestimated, and the donors were mostly white British, with more females.

The protocol was immunoSEQ multiplex PCR, while the TCRdb copy is restricted to in-frame clones and leaves out a portion. The sample gives 100,000 to 120,000 clones, nearly 90% of which show up once; about 3% is in the top ten. V lost 4 bases and J lost 1, with 4 bases in between. This CDR3 is built from 12 residues. This clone was picked up one time. The antigen is not known. The sequence derives from an adult in good health. The sequencing here drew on peripheral blood, taken on day 0 of AZD1222 vaccination. The chain couples TRBV12-3 or TRBV12-4 to TRBJ1-1; no clear D. The CDR3 DNA is TGTGCCAGCAGTTGGGGGAACACTGAAGCTTTCTTT. This sequence encodes CASSWGNTEAFF.